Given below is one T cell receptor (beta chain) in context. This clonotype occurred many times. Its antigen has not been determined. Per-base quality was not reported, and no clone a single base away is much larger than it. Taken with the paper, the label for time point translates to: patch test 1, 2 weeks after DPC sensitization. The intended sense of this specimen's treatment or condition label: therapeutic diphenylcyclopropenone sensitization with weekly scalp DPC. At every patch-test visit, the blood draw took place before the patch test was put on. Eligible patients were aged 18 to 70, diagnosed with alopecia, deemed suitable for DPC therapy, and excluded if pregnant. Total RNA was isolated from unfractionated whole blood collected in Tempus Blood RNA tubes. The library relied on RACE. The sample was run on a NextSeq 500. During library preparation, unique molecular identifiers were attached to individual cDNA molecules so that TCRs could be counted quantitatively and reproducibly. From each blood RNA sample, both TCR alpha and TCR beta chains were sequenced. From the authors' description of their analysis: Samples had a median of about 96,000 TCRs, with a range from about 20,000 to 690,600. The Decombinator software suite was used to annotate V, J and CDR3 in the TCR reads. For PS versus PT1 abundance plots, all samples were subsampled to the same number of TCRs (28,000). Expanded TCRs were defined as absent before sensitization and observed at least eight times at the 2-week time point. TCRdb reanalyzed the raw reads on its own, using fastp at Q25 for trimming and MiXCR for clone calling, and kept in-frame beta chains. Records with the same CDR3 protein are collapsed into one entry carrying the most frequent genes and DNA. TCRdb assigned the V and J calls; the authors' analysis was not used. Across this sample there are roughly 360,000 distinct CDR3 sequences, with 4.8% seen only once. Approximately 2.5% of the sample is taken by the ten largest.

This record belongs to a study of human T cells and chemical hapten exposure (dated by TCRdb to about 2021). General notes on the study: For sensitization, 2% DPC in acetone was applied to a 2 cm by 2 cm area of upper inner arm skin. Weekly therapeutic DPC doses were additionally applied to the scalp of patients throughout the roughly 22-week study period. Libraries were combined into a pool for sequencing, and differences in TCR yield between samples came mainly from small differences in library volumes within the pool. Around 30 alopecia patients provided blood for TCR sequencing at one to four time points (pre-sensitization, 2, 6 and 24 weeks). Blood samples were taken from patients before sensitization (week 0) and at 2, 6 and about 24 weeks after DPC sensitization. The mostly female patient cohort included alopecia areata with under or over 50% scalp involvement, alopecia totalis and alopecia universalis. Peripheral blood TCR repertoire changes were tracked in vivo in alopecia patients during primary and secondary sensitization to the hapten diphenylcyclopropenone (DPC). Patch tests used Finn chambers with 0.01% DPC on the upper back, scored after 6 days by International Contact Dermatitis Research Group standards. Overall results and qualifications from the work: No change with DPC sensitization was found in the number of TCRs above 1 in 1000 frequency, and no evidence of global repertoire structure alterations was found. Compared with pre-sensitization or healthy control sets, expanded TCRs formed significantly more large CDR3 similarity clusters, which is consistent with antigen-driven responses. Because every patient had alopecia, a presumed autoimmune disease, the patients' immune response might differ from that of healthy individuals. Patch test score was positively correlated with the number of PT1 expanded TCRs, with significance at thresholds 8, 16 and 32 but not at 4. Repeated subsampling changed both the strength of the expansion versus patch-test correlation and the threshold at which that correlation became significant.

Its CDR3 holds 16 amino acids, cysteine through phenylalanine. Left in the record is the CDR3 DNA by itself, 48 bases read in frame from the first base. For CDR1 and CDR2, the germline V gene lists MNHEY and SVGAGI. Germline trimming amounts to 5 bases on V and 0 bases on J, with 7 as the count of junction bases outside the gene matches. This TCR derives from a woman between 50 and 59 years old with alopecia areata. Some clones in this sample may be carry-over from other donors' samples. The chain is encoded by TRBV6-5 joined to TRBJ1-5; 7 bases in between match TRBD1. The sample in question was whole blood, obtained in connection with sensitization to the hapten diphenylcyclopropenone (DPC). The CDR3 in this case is CASSPRGGDSNQPQHF. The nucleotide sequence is TGTGCCAGCAGTCCCAGGGGGGGAGATAGCAATCAGCCCCAGCATTTT.